The rows below give T cell receptor beta chains drawn from one sample of a study of shared clonotypes between healthy human individuals. Libraries were prepared by immunoSEQ multiplex PCR; TCRdb keeps only in-frame clonotypes and omits some of them. This sample carries about 2.1 million clones, 93% of them seen once, and the ten largest clones take approximately 1.7%. Sequencing input: naive CD8+ T cells from PBMCs. These receptors were obtained from a man between 18 and 35 years old in good health. Some clones in this sample may be carry-over from other donors' samples. Each CDR3 is given with its conserved first and last residue. Fields, in order: clone size, V gene, J gene, D gene, CDR3 DNA, CDR3 protein. The D gene is left open where the match is weak. Some rows mark clone size as missing; the rest say once, few, many or name a class of expanded clone.

-	TRBV9	TRBJ2-7	-	TGTGCCAGCAGCCGGGACTTGCAAGAGCAGTACTTC	CASSRDLQEQYF
-	TRBV5-5	TRBJ2-3	TRBD1	TGTGCCAGCAGCCCCCGACAGGGGGCCGACACAGATACGCAGTATTTT	CASSPRQGADTDTQYF
-	TRBV10-3	TRBJ1-2	-	TGTGCCATCAGTGAGTCGATTGGGGATGGCTACACCTTC	CAISESIGDGYTF
-	TRBV27	TRBJ2-7	-	TGTGCCAGCAGTACGACCGACGGCCCGACAGGCTACGAGCAGTACTTC	CASSTTDGPTGYEQYF
once	TRBV27	TRBJ1-2	TRBD1	TGTGCCAGCAGTCCTCCGGGACAGATAGCTAACTATGGCTACACCTTC	CASSPPGQIANYGYTF
-	TRBV9	TRBJ2-7	-	TGTGCCAGCAGCCCGGGGGATTCCTACGAGCAGTACTTC	CASSPGDSYEQYF
once	TRBV27	TRBJ2-1	TRBD2	TGTGCCAGCACCGCCGGGACTACCTCCTACAATGAGCAGTTCTTC	CASTAGTTSYNEQFF
-	TRBV7-6	TRBJ1-1	TRBD1	TGTGCCAGCAGCTTAGTCGGACAGGGGGCGATGAACACTGAAGCTTTCTTT	CASSLVGQGAMNTEAFF
once	TRBV9	TRBJ2-3	TRBD1	TGTGCCAGCAGCTCTCCTACAGGGGACACAGATACGCAGTATTTT	CASSSPTGDTDTQYF
few	TRBV6-6	TRBJ1-1	TRBD1	TGTGCCAGCGGAGGGGGCGAGGCTTTCTTT	CASGGGEAFF
-	TRBV4-3	TRBJ2-1	-	TGCGCCAGCAGCCAAGATGTTGGGCGGGATGAGCAGTTCTTC	CASSQDVGRDEQFF
-	TRBV9	TRBJ2-1	TRBD2	TGTGCCAGCAGCGTACCCACCAGGACTAGCGGGACCAATTCCTACAATGAGCAGTTCTTC	CASSVPTRTSGTNSYNEQFF
-	TRBV19	TRBJ2-7	-	TGTGCCAGTCGATCCCGGGACGCCGGAACCTACGAGCAGTACTTC	CASRSRDAGTYEQYF
once	TRBV6-5	TRBJ2-7	TRBD2	TGTGCCAGCAGTTACTCGGCGGGAGCGTCCTACGAGCAGTACTTC	CASSYSAGASYEQYF
-	TRBV7-2	TRBJ2-5	-	TGTGCCAGCAGCTTGAGCTTTGGGGAGACCCAGTACTTC	CASSLSFGETQYF
-	TRBV2	TRBJ2-7	-	TGTGCCAGCAGTGACCGCGGTCTGGGACTCGGCGAGCAGTACTTC	CASSDRGLGLGEQYF
-	TRBV7-8	TRBJ2-7	-	TGTGCCAGCAGCTTCAATAGTTTTTCTGGGGACGAGCAGTACTTC	CASSFNSFSGDEQYF
once	TRBV28	TRBJ2-1	TRBD2	TGTGCCAGCAGTTTATTAGCGGGATCCCCCAATGAGCAGTTCTTC	CASSLLAGSPNEQFF
-	TRBV29-1	TRBJ2-1	-	TGCAGCGTTGAAGATGGGAAGGGATTCTTC	CSVEDGKGFF
-	TRBV2	TRBJ2-7	-	TGTGCCACTCTAAGGGGAGGCCCCGACGAGCAGTACTTC	CATLRGGPDEQYF
-	TRBV11-3	TRBJ2-7	-	TGTGCCAGCAGCCCATCCAGGGGATACTCCTACGAGCAGTACTTC	CASSPSRGYSYEQYF
-	TRBV5-6	TRBJ2-7	-	TGTGCCAGCAGCGGTCCCGGCCCCACCTACGAGCAGTACTTC	CASSGPGPTYEQYF
-	TRBV29-1	TRBJ1-1	TRBD1	TGCAGCGCCGCGGACAGGGGATCCTTTGAAGCTTTCTTT	CSAADRGSFEAFF
-	TRBV13	TRBJ2-7	-	TGTGCCAGCAGTAGTCGACCCCGCCAGGGCTACGAGCAGTACTTC	CASSSRPRQGYEQYF
-	TRBV29-1	TRBJ2-2	-	TGCAGCGTTGAAGATCCCGACAGGAGCATTAACACCGGGGAGCTGTTTTTT	CSVEDPDRSINTGELFF
-	TRBV4-3	TRBJ2-7	TRBD2	TGCGCCAGCAGCCAAGATGGGACTAGCGGTTTTTCCTACGAGCAGTACTTC	CASSQDGTSGFSYEQYF
once	TRBV5-6	TRBJ2-1	TRBD2	TGTGCCAGCAGCTTGTCGACTAGCCTGATTGTCGATGAGCAGTTCTTC	CASSLSTSLIVDEQFF
-	TRBV6-5	TRBJ1-2	TRBD1	TGTGCCATCCGACAGGGGCGCGACTATGGCTACACCTTC	CAIRQGRDYGYTF
-	TRBV4-3	TRBJ2-7	TRBD2	TGCGCCAGCAGCCAACGGACTAGCGGGAGTGCTCACGAGCAGTACTTC	CASSQRTSGSAHEQYF
-	TRBV7-3	TRBJ2-1	-	TGTGCCAGCAGCTTAAAAGAGGCTAGCATGATTTACAATGAGCAGTTCTTC	CASSLKEASMIYNEQFF
-	TRBV7-9	TRBJ2-1	-	TGTGCCAGCAGCTTGCATGAGCAGTTCTTC	CASSLHEQFF
-	TRBV5-5	TRBJ2-7	TRBD1	TGTGCCAGCAGCCACTGGACAGGACCTACCTACGAGCAGTACTTC	CASSHWTGPTYEQYF
-	TRBV15	TRBJ2-1	-	TGTGCCACCAGCAGAGTGGGAATAGCGGACTACAATGAGCAGTTCTTC	CATSRVGIADYNEQFF
-	TRBV27	TRBJ2-3	-	TGTGCCAGCAGTTTATCTAGGTTGGATACGCAGTATTTT	CASSLSRLDTQYF
-	TRBV12-2	TRBJ2-7	-	TGTGCAAGTCGCGCCTCGGGTGGCGGGAGTATATCGTGGGAGCAGTACTTC	CASRASGGGSISWEQYF
-	TRBV19	TRBJ1-5	-	TGTGCCAGTACCTTAGGAGGATGGAGCAATCAGCCCCAGCATTTT	CASTLGGWSNQPQHF
-	TRBV6-1	TRBJ2-1	-	TGTGCCAGCAGTGTTCGGGCCTTCAGCCCCAATGAGCAGTTCTTC	CASSVRAFSPNEQFF
-	TRBV19	TRBJ2-7	-	TGTGCCAGTAGTATTTACCCTTCCTACGAGCAGTACTTC	CASSIYPSYEQYF
-	TRBV7-8	TRBJ2-7	-	TGTGCCAGCAGCTTCCGGGACTTTAATCACGAGCAGTACTTC	CASSFRDFNHEQYF
-	TRBV28	TRBJ2-2	-	TGTGCCAGCAGTTTATCCGGTCCGACCGGGGAGCTGTTTTTT	CASSLSGPTGELFF
-	TRBV6-1	TRBJ2-5	TRBD1	TGTGCCAGCAGTGGGACAGGGTTGAGGGAGACCCAGTACTTC	CASSGTGLRETQYF
once	TRBV29-1	TRBJ2-1	-	TGCAGCGTCCAACCCGACCGGGGCAATGAGCAGTTCTTC	CSVQPDRGNEQFF
-	TRBV27	TRBJ2-1	-	TGTGCCAGCAGTTTTGGAGGGGAACCCTCCTACAATGAGCAGTTCTTC	CASSFGGEPSYNEQFF
-	TRBV11-2	TRBJ2-4	TRBD1	TGTGCCAGCAGCGCCGGGACAGTAGCCAAAAACATTCAGTACTTC	CASSAGTVAKNIQYF
-	TRBV27	TRBJ1-1	-	TGTGCCAGCAGATTCGGACACTCCAACACTGAAGCTTTCTTT	CASRFGHSNTEAFF
-	TRBV7-8	TRBJ2-5	-	TGTGCCAGCAGCCGTTCAGGGCTAGGGGGGGAGACCCAGTACTTC	CASSRSGLGGETQYF
-	TRBV5-4	TRBJ2-5	TRBD2	TGTGCCAGCAGCCTGGGACTAGCGGGAGGGCCGCCGGATAGGGAGACCCAGTACTTC	CASSLGLAGGPPDRETQYF
-	TRBV7-9	TRBJ2-1	-	TGTGCCAGCAGCTTAATTGGGACAGAGCAGTTCTTC	CASSLIGTEQFF
-	TRBV13	TRBJ1-4	TRBD1	TGTGCCAGCAGCCGAGGACAGGCAACTAATGAAAAACTGTTTTTT	CASSRGQATNEKLFF
-	TRBV9	TRBJ2-2	-	TGTGCCAGCACCTTGCTGCGGGACACCGGGGAGCTGTTTTTT	CASTLLRDTGELFF
-	TRBV27	TRBJ1-2	-	TGTGCCAGCAGTCCAAGTACGGGCCAAGCTAACTATGGCTACACCTTC	CASSPSTGQANYGYTF
-	TRBV11-2	TRBJ2-1	-	TGTGCCAGCAGCCTATTCAACAATGAGCAGTTCTTC	CASSLFNNEQFF
-	TRBV30	TRBJ1-5	TRBD1	TGTGCCTGGAGTGGAGGGGGCGGGCGTCAGCCCCAGCATTTT	CAWSGGGGRQPQHF